This TCR beta chain was captured in a study of control samples from healthy donors and cancer patients. Clones were read by immunoSEQ multiplex PCR, and TCRdb kept only the in-frame ones, dropping some. The sample has roughly 90,000 clones; approximately 91% are singletons. Germline loops: CDR1 SNHLY, CDR2 FYNNEI. This CDR3 has 14 amino acids. The V end lost 5 bases, the J end lost 7 bases, and 17 bases lay between the germline ends. What was sequenced was PBMCs. This TCR was sampled from a woman aged 50 to 60 with colorectal cancer. This chain links TRBV2 with TRBJ1-2; maybe TRBD1 (5 bases). CDR3 nucleotide sequence: TGTGCCAGCAGTTTTTCCTCAGGGATGGGTGGCTACACCTTC. Translated: CASSFSSGMGGYTF.